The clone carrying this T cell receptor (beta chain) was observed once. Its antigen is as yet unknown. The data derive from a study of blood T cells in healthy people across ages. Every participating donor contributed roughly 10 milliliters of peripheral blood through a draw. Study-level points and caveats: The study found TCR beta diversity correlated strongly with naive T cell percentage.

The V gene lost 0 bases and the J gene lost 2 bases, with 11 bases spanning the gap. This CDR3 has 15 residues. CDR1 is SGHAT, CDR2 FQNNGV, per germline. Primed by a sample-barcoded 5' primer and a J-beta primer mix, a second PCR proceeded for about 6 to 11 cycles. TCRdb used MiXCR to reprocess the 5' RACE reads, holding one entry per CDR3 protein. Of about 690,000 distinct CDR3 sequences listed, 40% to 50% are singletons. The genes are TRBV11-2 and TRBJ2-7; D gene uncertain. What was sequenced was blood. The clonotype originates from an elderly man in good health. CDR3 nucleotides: TGTGCCAGCAGCTTAGATATATACGCTACCTACGAGCAGTACTTC. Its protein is CASSLDIYATYEQYF. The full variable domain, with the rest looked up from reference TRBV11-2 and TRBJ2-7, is EAGVAQSPRYKIIEKRQSVAFWCNPISGHATLYWYQQILGQGPKLLIQFQNNGVVDDSQLPKDRFSAERLKGVDSTLKIQPAKLEDSAVYLCASSLDIYATYEQYFGPGTRLTVT.